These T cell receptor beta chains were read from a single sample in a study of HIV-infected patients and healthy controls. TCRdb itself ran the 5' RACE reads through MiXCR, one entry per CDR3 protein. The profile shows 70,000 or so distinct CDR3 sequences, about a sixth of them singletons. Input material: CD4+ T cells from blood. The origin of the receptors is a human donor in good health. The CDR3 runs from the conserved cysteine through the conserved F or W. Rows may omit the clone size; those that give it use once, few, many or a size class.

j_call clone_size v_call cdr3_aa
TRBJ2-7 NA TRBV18 CASSPRGRLDEQYF
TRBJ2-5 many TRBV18 CASSPPSGGRGETQYF
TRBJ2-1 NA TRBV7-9 CAAGSYNEQFF
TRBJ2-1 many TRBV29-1 CSVHTGSNEQFF
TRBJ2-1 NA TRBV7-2 CASSSEAGTLRF
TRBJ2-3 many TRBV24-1 CATSARTGGRVDTQYF
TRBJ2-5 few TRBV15 CATSREIGVAGGRRKTQYF
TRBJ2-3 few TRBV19 CASSTRTVAGDTQYF
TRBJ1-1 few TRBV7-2 CASSLIRFTEAFF
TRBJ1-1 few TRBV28 CASSLRKMIVGGRNTEAFF
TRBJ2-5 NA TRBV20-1 CSARDRGNRDFGETQYF
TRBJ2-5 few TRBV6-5 CASGATQETQYF
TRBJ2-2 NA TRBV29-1 CSVEDWKGSGELFF
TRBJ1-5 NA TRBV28 CASSLFMQFPQNQPQHF
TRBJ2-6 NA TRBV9 CASSARGHSRGANVLTF
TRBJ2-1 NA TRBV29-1 CSASTTIYNEQFF
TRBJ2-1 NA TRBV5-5 CASSLEYTGGTVTAYNEQFF
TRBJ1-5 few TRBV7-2 CASSPGMVTGNQPQHF
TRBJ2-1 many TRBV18 CASSQTYGKILDNEQFF
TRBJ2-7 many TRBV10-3 CAIAGRSETGEQYF
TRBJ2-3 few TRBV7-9 CASSLVDSTDTQYF
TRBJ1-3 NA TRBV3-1 CASSQGGSGNTIYF